This TCR beta chain was identified during a study of cytomegalovirus exposure and HLA in healthy donors. Study results and caveats: Many donors carried some public TCRs, although rarity characterized most TCR sequences.

Comments on this clone: What it recognizes is unknown.

Germline CDR1 is WNHNN and CDR2 is SYGVQD (reference sequence). The germline V and J ends were trimmed by 0 bases and 2 bases, with 15 bases remaining between them. This CDR3 is built from 17 residues. With 60 Vbeta and 13 Jbeta primers, the PCR was carried out. Here immunoSEQ multiplex PCR was the method, and the copy in TCRdb shows in-frame clones only, minus some. The repertoire holds some 240,000 clones, with 80% to 95% as singletons. Specimen: PBMCs. The chain employs TRBV10-1 and TRBJ2-3; D may be TRBD2 (6 bases). The sequence came from a girl aged 2-10 years in good health and CMV-seronegative. The CDR3 region is CASSESRLARFTDTQYF. CDR3 sequence (DNA): TGCGCCAGCAGTGAGTCGAGGCTAGCGAGATTCACAGATACGCAGTATTTT.